Listed below are T cell receptor beta chains from one sample, sequenced in a study of blood T cell repertoires in COVID-19. Assay used: immunoSEQ multiplex PCR; TCRdb lists only in-frame clones, some missing. This table has more than 400,000 clones, around 90% appearing once. Sequencing was carried out using PBMCs or T cells enriched from blood (not recorded which). The receptors come from a young woman who had recovered from COVID-19. The CDR3 runs from the conserved cysteine through the conserved F or W. The D gene is left open where the match is weak. The size entry is marked missing in some rows and otherwise reads once, few, many or a size class.

clone_size	v_call	d_call	j_call	cdr3_length	cdr3_aa	cdr3_nt
NA	TRBV9	NA	TRBJ2-2	16	CASSVERAISTGELFF	TGTGCCAGCAGCGTAGAGAGAGCGATTAGCACCGGGGAGCTGTTTTTT
NA	TRBV2	TRBD1	TRBJ1-1	14	CASGQDRSNTEAFF	TGTGCCAGCGGACAGGACCGCTCCAACACTGAAGCTTTCTTT
NA	TRBV28	NA	TRBJ1-1	14	CASSFLQENTEAFF	TGTGCCAGCAGTTTCCTACAGGAGAACACTGAAGCTTTCTTT
few	TRBV3-1/TRBV3-2	NA	TRBJ2-3	14	CASSLNFFTDTQYF	TGTGCCAGCAGCCTAAATTTCTTCACAGATACGCAGTATTTT
NA	TRBV9	NA	TRBJ1-1	14	CASSASVRDTEAFF	TGTGCCAGCAGCGCGAGTGTCAGGGACACTGAAGCTTTCTTT
NA	TRBV19	TRBD1	TRBJ2-1	13	CATADRGQNEQFF	TGTGCCACCGCCGACAGGGGGCAAAATGAGCAGTTCTTC
NA	TRBV5-1	NA	TRBJ1-4	16	CASSLERGAGGEKLFF	TGCGCCAGCAGCTTGGAGCGGGGGGCAGGTGGTGAAAAACTGTTTTTT
NA	TRBV19	TRBD1	TRBJ1-5	14	CASSAGQLNQPQHF	TGTGCCAGTAGTGCGGGACAGTTAAATCAGCCCCAGCATTTT
NA	TRBV24-1	NA	TRBJ2-5	14	CATSDSGQQETQYF	TGTGCCACCAGTGATTCCGGACAGCAAGAGACCCAGTACTTC
NA	TRBV5-1	NA	TRBJ2-1	15	CASSLLRVFQGEQFF	TGCGCCAGCAGCTTGCTAAGGGTCTTTCAGGGTGAGCAGTTCTTC
NA	TRBV5-6	NA	TRBJ1-2	14	CASSPGITRDGYTF	TGTGCCAGCAGCCCGGGAATCACGCGGGATGGCTACACCTTC
NA	TRBV5-6	NA	TRBJ1-2	14	CASSLVRNNYGYTF	TGTGCCAGCAGCTTGGTCAGAAATAACTATGGCTACACCTTC
NA	TRBV5-6	TRBD2	TRBJ2-3	17	CASSVAGGPGGTDTQYF	TGTGCCAGCAGCGTAGCGGGGGGGCCAGGGGGCACAGATACGCAGTATTTT
NA	TRBV4-2	NA	TRBJ1-5	15	CASSPAGGIEQPQHF	TGTGCCAGCAGCCCAGCGGGGGGGATAGAGCAGCCCCAGCATTTT
NA	TRBV5-5	NA	TRBJ1-5	15	CASSPGGWINQPQHF	TGTGCCAGCAGCCCGGGGGGCTGGATCAATCAGCCCCAGCATTTT
NA	TRBV5-1	TRBD2	TRBJ2-7	15	CASSLGTSGPYEQYF	TGCGCCAGCAGCCTTGGGACTAGCGGACCCTACGAGCAGTACTTC
NA	TRBV5-6	NA	TRBJ2-5	14	CASSLGQSGETQYF	TGTGCCAGCAGCTTGGGCCAATCGGGGGAGACCCAGTACTTC
NA	TRBV3-1/TRBV3-2	TRBD1	TRBJ2-7	15	CASSQGPGGSYEQYF	TGTGCCAGCAGCCAGGGGCCAGGGGGTTCCTACGAGCAGTACTTC
NA	TRBV7-2	TRBD1	TRBJ1-2	16	CASSLAGTGANYGYTF	TGTGCCAGCAGCTTAGCGGGGACAGGGGCTAACTATGGCTACACCTTC
NA	TRBV5-1	TRBD1	TRBJ2-5	14	CASSPDRGQETQYF	TGCGCCAGCAGCCCGGACAGGGGCCAAGAGACCCAGTACTTC
once	TRBV30	NA	TRBJ2-6	16	CAWIPGGPPGANVLTF	TGTGCCTGGATTCCCGGGGGGCCCCCTGGGGCCAACGTCCTGACTTTC
NA	TRBV2	NA	TRBJ1-1	13	CASSSRLGTEAFF	TGTGCCAGCAGTTCCCGGCTAGGCACTGAAGCTTTCTTT
NA	TRBV6-5	NA	TRBJ1-1	15	CASTRQGWMNTEAFF	TGTGCCAGCACCCGGCAGGGCTGGATGAACACTGAAGCTTTCTTT
NA	TRBV29-1	NA	TRBJ2-3	13	CSVARGRGDTQYF	TGCAGCGTTGCGCGGGGCAGGGGGGATACGCAGTATTTT
NA	TRBV11-3	NA	TRBJ2-7	15	CASSHDTGSSYEQYF	TGTGCCAGCAGCCATGACACCGGTTCCTCCTACGAGCAGTACTTC
once	TRBV11-2	NA	TRBJ2-2	18	CASSLGGRLPPSTGELFF	TGTGCCAGCAGCTTAGGCGGGCGGCTACCCCCGAGCACCGGGGAGCTGTTTTTT
NA	TRBV6-5	TRBD2	TRBJ2-5	15	CASSRASGGEETQYF	TGTGCCAGCAGTAGGGCTAGCGGGGGTGAGGAGACCCAGTACTTC
NA	TRBV21-1	NA	TRBJ1-2	18	CASSRQYTGTEENYGYTF	TGTGCCAGCAGCAGGCAATACACCGGGACAGAGGAGAACTATGGCTACACCTTC
NA	TRBV5-1	TRBD1	TRBJ1-6	14	CASSTRTGGSPLHF	TGCGCCAGCAGCACCCGGACAGGGGGTTCACCCCTCCACTTT
NA	TRBV21-1	NA	TRBJ2-7	15	CASSKVRGCSYEQYF	TGTGCCAGCAGCAAAGTAAGGGGTTGCTCCTACGAGCAGTACTTC
NA	TRBV5-1	TRBD1	TRBJ2-1	15	CASSSLTGTANEQFF	TGCGCCAGCAGCTCCCTCACCGGGACAGCCAATGAGCAGTTCTTC
NA	TRBV3-1/TRBV3-2	NA	TRBJ2-2	14	CASSPPRGTGELFF	TGTGCCAGCAGCCCCCCCCGGGGTACCGGGGAGCTGTTTTTT
NA	TRBV2	NA	TRBJ2-3	14	CATEAFHSTDTQYF	TGTGCCACCGAAGCCTTCCACTCCACAGATACGCAGTATTTT
once	TRBV5-1	TRBD2	TRBJ2-2	17	CASRNLASGGAAGELFF	TGCGCCAGCAGAAATTTGGCTAGCGGGGGGGCCGCCGGGGAGCTGTTTTTT
NA	TRBV3-1/TRBV3-2	NA	TRBJ2-6	15	CASSQASSGANVLTF	TGTGCCAGCAGCCAAGCCAGCTCTGGGGCCAACGTCCTGACTTTC
NA	TRBV9	TRBD2	TRBJ2-3	16	CASSEPTSGGVDTQYF	TGTGCCAGCAGCGAACCGACTAGCGGGGGGGTGGATACGCAGTATTTT
NA	TRBV19	NA	TRBJ1-2	14	CASSIAAGNYGYTF	TGTGCCAGTAGTATAGCGGCAGGGAACTATGGCTACACCTTC
NA	TRBV24-1	TRBD1	TRBJ2-7	15	CATSDRDRGISEQYF	TGTGCCACCAGTGACCGGGACAGGGGGATCTCCGAGCAGTACTTC
NA	TRBV6-4	NA	TRBJ1-1	19	CASSPPESTGISTLAEAFF	TGTGCCAGCTCACCTCCAGAATCGACTGGTATTTCCACCCTCGCTGAAGCTTTCTTT
NA	TRBV2	NA	TRBJ1-2	16	CASSRGGAQSNYGYTF	TGTGCCAGCAGCCGTGGAGGGGCACAATCTAACTATGGCTACACCTTC
NA	TRBV7-8	TRBD2	TRBJ2-7	14	CASSFGTSGGEQYF	TGTGCCAGCAGCTTCGGTACCAGCGGGGGCGAGCAGTACTTC
NA	TRBV5-1	TRBD1	TRBJ1-4	16	CASSPDRFATNEKLFF	TGCGCCAGCAGCCCGGACAGGTTTGCAACTAATGAAAAACTGTTTTTT
NA	TRBV12-5	NA	TRBJ1-4	13	CASGLSANEKLFF	TGTGCTAGTGGTTTGTCGGCTAATGAAAAACTGTTTTTT
NA	TRBV6-5	NA	TRBJ1-4	15	CASSSRTDSNEKLFF	TGTGCCAGCAGTTCCCGGACAGACTCTAATGAAAAACTGTTTTTT
NA	TRBV12-3/TRBV12-4	NA	TRBJ1-1	13	CASTSAGGFEAFF	TGTGCCAGCACCTCGGCGGGGGGGTTTGAAGCTTTCTTT
NA	TRBV15	NA	TRBJ2-5	18	CATSRAPRPGSREETQYF	TGTGCCACCAGCAGAGCCCCCAGGCCGGGATCGAGGGAAGAGACCCAGTACTTC
once	TRBV27	TRBD1	TRBJ1-4	15	CASSLTGTGFGKLFF	TGTGCCAGCAGTTTAACGGGGACAGGGTTTGGAAAACTGTTTTTT
NA	TRBV5-1	NA	TRBJ1-6	13	CASSSGENSPLHF	TGCGCCAGCAGCTCGGGGGAAAATTCACCCCTCCACTTT
NA	TRBV6-5	TRBD1	TRBJ2-6	14	CASSSGQGANVLTF	TGTGCCAGCAGTTCGGGACAGGGGGCCAACGTCCTGACTTTC
once	TRBV3-1/TRBV3-2	NA	TRBJ2-5	15	CASSQGVEEGETQYF	TGTGCCAGCAGCCAAGGGGTGGAGGAGGGGGAGACCCAGTACTTC
few	TRBV6-1	TRBD2	TRBJ2-5	16	CASSDPGTSGQETQYF	TGTGCCAGCAGTGATCCAGGGACTAGCGGCCAAGAGACCCAGTACTTC
NA	TRBV9	TRBD2	TRBJ2-3	17	CASSVSRAGGVTDTQYF	TGTGCCAGCAGCGTAAGTCGAGCGGGGGGGGTCACAGATACGCAGTATTTT
NA	TRBV19	NA	TRBJ1-1	11	CASKTGLGAFF	TGTGCCAGTAAGACGGGGTTGGGAGCTTTCTTT
NA	TRBV5-1	TRBD1	TRBJ1-2	14	CASSLYGTGYGYTF	TGCGCCAGCAGCTTGTACGGGACAGGGTATGGCTACACCTTC
NA	TRBV5-1	NA	TRBJ1-3	14	CASSPRQDGNTIYF	TGCGCCAGCAGCCCGAGACAGGATGGAAACACCATATATTTT
NA	TRBV5-6	TRBD1	TRBJ1-3	17	CASSSFSTGDSGNTIYF	TGTGCCAGCAGCTCCTTTTCGACAGGGGACTCTGGAAACACCATATATTTT
NA	TRBV28	TRBD2	TRBJ2-5	15	CASSPSGGRQETQYF	TGTGCCAGCAGTCCTAGCGGGGGCCGCCAAGAGACCCAGTACTTC
once	TRBV7-9	NA	TRBJ2-2	15	CASSPRTVNTGELFF	TGTGCCAGCAGTCCTAGGACAGTGAACACCGGGGAGCTGTTTTTT
NA	TRBV18	NA	TRBJ1-1	14	CASSPNSGDTEAFF	TGTGCCAGCTCACCGAACTCGGGAGACACTGAAGCTTTCTTT
NA	TRBV29-1	TRBD1	TRBJ1-1	16	CSVVRDRGYPEPWAFF	TGCAGCGTTGTAAGGGACAGGGGTTATCCCGAGCCTTGGGCTTTCTTT